The rows below give T cell receptor beta chains drawn from one sample of a study of shared clonotypes between healthy human individuals. TCRdb keeps only in-frame clones here, not all; method: immunoSEQ multiplex PCR. This sample carries about 2.3 million clones, 90% to 95% of them seen once, and the ten largest clones take 0.35% to 0.45%. Sequencing was performed on naive CD4+ T cells from PBMCs. These receptors were obtained from a young man in good health. Some clones in this sample may be carry-over from other donors' samples. CDR3s include the opening cysteine and the closing phenylalanine or tryptophan. Fields, in order: J gene, D gene, V gene, CDR3 protein, CDR3 DNA. D genes are given only for firm matches.

TRBJ1-2	TRBD1	TRBV5-1	CASSLGPGGLTNYGYTF	TGCGCCAGCAGCTTGGGCCCAGGGGGTCTTACTAACTATGGCTACACCTTC
TRBJ1-2	-	TRBV20-1	CSAAPSEGYTF	TGCAGTGCCGCGCCCTCGGAGGGCTACACCTTC
TRBJ2-7	TRBD2	TRBV5-6	CASSPTGLGTWDEQYF	TGTGCCAGCAGCCCCACAGGACTAGGGACTTGGGACGAGCAGTACTTC
TRBJ2-1	-	TRBV15	CATIRAPSSYNEQFF	TGTGCCACCATCAGGGCTCCCAGCTCCTACAATGAGCAGTTCTTC
TRBJ1-3	-	TRBV18	CASSPGTVGNTIYF	TGTGCCAGCTCACCAGGGACGGTTGGAAACACCATATATTTT
TRBJ2-4	-	TRBV5-6	CASSDRQIAKNIQYF	TGTGCCAGCAGCGATCGTCAAATAGCCAAAAACATTCAGTACTTC
TRBJ1-6	TRBD1	TRBV4-1	CASSQEPPGQLNSPLHF	TGCGCCAGCAGCCAAGAGCCGCCGGGACAGTTAAATTCACCCCTCCACTTT
TRBJ1-4	TRBD1	TRBV7-9	CASSLATGEEKLFF	TGTGCCAGCAGCTTAGCCACAGGGGAAGAAAAACTGTTTTTT
TRBJ2-1	-	TRBV30	CAWSKTVSSSYNEQFF	TGTGCCTGGAGTAAGACAGTGTCGAGCTCCTACAATGAGCAGTTCTTC
TRBJ2-7	-	TRBV5-1	CASSLALTRLADYEQYF	TGCGCCAGCAGCTTGGCACTGACCAGGCTAGCAGACTACGAGCAGTACTTC
TRBJ2-7	TRBD2	TRBV7-9	CASSPSPSPGLVREQYF	TGTGCCAGCAGCCCCTCGCCGTCACCGGGACTAGTGCGCGAGCAGTACTTC
TRBJ2-5	-	TRBV4-1	CASSNVPGVHQETQYF	TGCGCCAGCAGCAACGTACCAGGGGTGCACCAAGAGACCCAGTACTTC
TRBJ2-1	-	TRBV7-3	CASSSVRDTMQFF	TGTGCCAGCAGCTCGGTCCGGGACACCATGCAGTTCTTC
TRBJ2-3	-	TRBV11-3	CASSSGQPGVADTQYF	TGTGCCAGCAGCTCCGGACAGCCGGGGGTCGCAGATACGCAGTATTTT
TRBJ2-3	TRBD2	TRBV4-3	CASSQAGGTDTQYF	TGCGCCAGCAGCCAAGCGGGAGGTACAGATACGCAGTATTTT
TRBJ2-5	-	TRBV11-3	CASSFLRQGGETQYF	TGTGCCAGCAGCTTCTTACGTCAGGGGGGAGAGACCCAGTACTTC
TRBJ2-1	TRBD2	TRBV5-4	CASSAPTSGNYNEQFF	TGTGCCAGCAGCGCGCCAACTAGCGGGAATTACAATGAGCAGTTCTTC
TRBJ2-2	-	TRBV6-5	CASRLGHANTGELFF	TGTGCCAGCAGATTGGGACACGCGAACACCGGGGAGCTGTTTTTT
TRBJ2-7	-	TRBV18	CASSPYKSSYEQYF	TGTGCCAGCTCCCCCTACAAGAGCTCCTACGAGCAGTACTTC
TRBJ1-4	-	TRBV6-5	CASSLGRYNEKLFF	TGTGCCAGCAGTTTGGGCCGGTATAATGAAAAACTGTTTTTT
TRBJ2-1	TRBD2	TRBV9	CASSFSGSSYNEQFF	TGTGCCAGCAGCTTTAGCGGGAGCTCCTACAATGAGCAGTTCTTC
TRBJ2-2	TRBD2	TRBV28	CASSPGRAWNGELFF	TGTGCCAGCAGCCCCGGGAGGGCCTGGAACGGGGAGCTGTTTTTT
TRBJ2-2	TRBD2	TRBV19	CASSMDKTSGSTGELFF	TGTGCCAGTAGTATGGACAAGACTAGCGGGAGCACCGGGGAGCTGTTTTTT
TRBJ2-5	-	TRBV7-3	CASSGSGRETQYF	TGTGCCAGCAGCGGGTCAGGGAGGGAGACCCAGTACTTC
TRBJ2-3	-	TRBV28	CASSYPGTLGTDTQYF	TGTGCCAGCAGCTATCCCGGGACACTCGGCACAGATACGCAGTATTTT
TRBJ2-1	-	TRBV15	CATSREGDYEQFF	TGTGCCACCAGCAGAGAAGGAGATTATGAGCAGTTCTTC
TRBJ2-2	-	TRBV18	CASSPRDGYPVTGELFF	TGTGCCAGCTCACCACGCGACGGATACCCAGTGACCGGGGAGCTGTTTTTT
TRBJ2-7	-	TRBV5-1	CASGPGTLFEQYF	TGCGCCAGCGGTCCCGGGACTCTATTCGAGCAGTACTTC
TRBJ2-7	-	TRBV28	CASKKAVWHEQYF	TGTGCCAGCAAAAAAGCCGTGTGGCACGAGCAGTACTTC